This T cell receptor beta chain was sequenced in a study of CD8 T cells in Susac syndrome (dated by TCRdb to about 2019). Regarding the study in general: Whether CD8+ T cell activation and differentiation in Susac syndrome was antigen driven was tested using repertoire sequencing. The clonality of the CD8+ T cell repertoire was compared across approximately twelve healthy donors, around 14 Susac syndrome patients and roughly 16 multiple sclerosis patients.

Summary of the overall study and its limitations: The TCR sequencing and HLA analysis was acknowledged to have included a relatively small number of individuals.

RNA was extracted with the RNeasy kit and about 0.45 to 1 ug was reverse transcribed using random hexamers. The immunoSEQ multiplex PCR assay, covering 54 Vbeta and 13 Jbeta segments, was used to amplify TCR beta CDR3 regions. PCR amplification bias was corrected by using a synthetic template baseline for primer optimization and computational correction. The authors' pipeline ran thus. Reads were annotated to V, D and J genes according to IMGT and were analyzed with immunoSEQ Analyzer, with only productive sequences retained. Clonality was computed as one minus Shannon entropy normalized by log2 of the number of productive unique sequences. For each patient and control, public and private clones were evaluated among the 100 most prevalent clones. A clone was defined as Susac-specific if it was absent from the healthy and MS cohorts, from roughly 980 published viral clones and from other ImmuneACCESS disease sequences. The public sequencing data were trimmed at Q25 with fastp and processed into clonotypes with MiXCR by TCRdb, which kept only in-frame beta chains. When rows share a CDR3 protein, they turn into one entry using the most common DNA and genes. The authors' filters were not applied to this entry. The sample table holds about 200,000 distinct CDR3 sequences, of which about 93% were seen once. The ten largest clones capture around 0.13% of the sample.

High-throughput TCR beta sequencing profiled peripheral blood CD8+ and CD4+ T cells from healthy donors, Susac syndrome patients and multiple sclerosis patients. The multiple sclerosis controls were treatment-naive patients whose relapsing-remitting disease, either stable or active, fulfilled the revised McDonald criteria. Bulk CD8+ and CD4+ T cells were purified by magnetic negative isolation, whereas CD8+ TEMRA cells were enriched by FACS. Blood was collected in EDTA tubes and processed within 24 hours, with PBMCs isolated through density gradient centrifugation. PBMCs intended for TCR sequencing were frozen in liquid nitrogen and were later thawed in a 37 degrees C water bath. Purity of sorted or isolated CD4+, CD8+ and CD8+ TEMRA cells was at least 90%. Via the germline V gene (reference sequence), CDR1 is DFQATT and CDR2 SNEGSKA. From cysteine to phenylalanine, the CDR3 is 14 amino acids long. Only the CDR3 part of the read is kept: 42 bases, read in frame from the first base. V is reduced by 1 base and J by 6 bases, leaving a spacing of 14 bases between them.

About this clonotype: The antigen it recognizes is unknown. Nothing much larger sits one base from this clone, and base qualities are not available.

This TCR was sampled from a human donor with multiple sclerosis. The rearrangement joined TRBV20-1 to TRBJ2-3, with the D segment identity uncertain. The sequenced sample consisted of CD8+ T cells from PBMCs. The base sequence is TGCAGTGCTAGAGGGACCAGGCTGGCTGATACGCAGTATTTT. Its amino acids are CSARGTRLADTQYF.